This T cell receptor (beta chain) stems from a study of beta chain features in type 1 diabetes. Study results and caveats: Unsettled here was the matter of whether HLA type influences TCRB rearrangement. Patients with Type 1 diabetes showed moderately but significantly shorter TCRB CDR3s in all four CD4+ subsets. In patients and controls equally, PCR might favor templates that are shorter. The cDNA sequencing approach could over-represent high-TCR-expressing cells.

In total, each donor contributed a single heparinised blood draw that averaged about 100 mL. This clone has only a few counts. Its antigen is unidentified. Trimming pared 7 bases from V and 0 bases from J, leaving 8 bases between. The CDR3 extends over 13 amino acids. The V gene's germline CDR1 is LNHDA and CDR2 SQIVND (reference sequence). Of the isolated RNA, all was reverse transcribed, and so the sequenced material was expressed TCRB transcripts. TCRdb's table, derived via immunoSEQ multiplex PCR, lists solely in-frame clones and lacks some. The sample has 240,000 or so clones; about a fifth are singletons.

The chain has TRBV19 and TRBJ2-3; D perhaps matches TRBD1 (5 bases). This clonotype was obtained from a woman aged 40-49 years with type 1 diabetes. Material for sequencing was naive CD4+ T cells from blood. This chain's CDR3 is CASTTASTDTQYF. CDR3 nucleotide sequence: TGTGCCAGTACGACAGCTAGCACAGATACGCAGTATTTT.